The 17 T cell receptor beta chains below come from one sample, sequenced in a study of blood T cell repertoires in COVID-19. Sequencing used immunoSEQ multiplex PCR; TCRdb keeps in-frame clones, though not all of them. Of 150,000 to 200,000 clones listed, about 89% are singletons. The sample comprised peripheral blood. The receptors here all came from a man between 65 and 85 years old with acute or convalescent COVID-19.

The rearrangement joins TRBV6-6 to TRBJ1-1; no firm D call. CDR1 MNHNY and CDR2 SVGAGI come from the germline V gene (reference sequence). The CDR3 has 14 amino acids. Deletions cut 0 bases from V and 1 base from J, with 6 bases between. The chain's CDR3 is CASSYSSKNTEAFF. Written as DNA, the CDR3 is TGTGCCAGCAGTTACTCATCCAAGAACACTGAAGCTTTCTTT.

The rearrangement links TRBV9 to TRBJ1-5, with D maybe TRBD1 (5 bases). The length of the CDR3 is 15 residues. Trimming removed 4 bases at V and 0 bases at J, with 11 bases between. Germline CDR1 reads SGDLS; CDR2 reads YYNGEE. The CDR3 coding sequence is TGTGCCAGCAGCACCACAGGTTATAGCAATCAGCCCCAGCATTTT. Residues: CASSTTGYSNQPQHF.

This clone was observed a few times. The rearrangement uses TRBV2 and TRBJ1-5; D gene unclear. Germline CDR1 reads SNHLY; CDR2 reads FYNNEI. The CDR3 runs 12 residues. Trimming left V 3 bases short and J 2 bases short, with 2 bases between. Here the CDR3 reads CASSDGNQPQHF. The CDR3 DNA is TGTGCCAGCAGTGACGGCAATCAGCCCCAGCATTTT. Supplemented by reference TRBV2 and TRBJ1-5, the full variable domain reads EPEVTQTPSHQVTQMGQEVILRCVPISNHLYFYWYRQILGQKVEFLVSFYNNEISEKSEIFDDQFSVERPDGSNFTLKIRSTKLEDSAMYFCASSDGNQPQHFGDGTRLSIL.

This chain uses TRBV5-1 with TRBJ2-7, with 8 bases aligning to TRBD1. Germline V gene data show CDR1 as SGHRS and CDR2 as YFSETQ. This CDR3 has 16 residues. Trimming removed 0 bases from V and 1 base from J; junction bases left unmatched: 6. The CDR3 reads CASSLGPGQVSYEQYF. The CDR3 DNA sequence: TGCGCCAGCAGCTTGGGGCCGGGACAGGTATCCTACGAGCAGTACTTC.

This clone was seen only once. The chain uses TRBV21-1 and TRBJ2-5; the table assigns TRBD2, which was not confirmed against the DNA. TRBV21-1 is a documented pseudogene. The CDR3 has 18 residues. The CDR3 nucleotides read TGTGCCAGCACCAAAATTTTACTAGCGGGAGCCCCTCGTGAGACCCAGTACTTC. The encoded protein is CASTKILLAGAPRETQYF.

The chain's CDR3 is CASSPTLGGGDQPQHF. As DNA, the CDR3 is TGTGCCAGCAGTCCCACCTTGGGGGGGGGTGATCAGCCCCAGCATTTT. The V and J genes are TRBV3-1 (or the pseudogene TRBV3-2) and TRBJ1-5; D possibly corresponds to TRBD1 (5 bases). The CDR3 has 16 residues. Trimming stripped 6 bases from V and 5 bases from J, with 20 bases between. Germline V gives CDR1 LGHDT, CDR2 YNNKEL (reference sequence).

V is TRBV19 and J is TRBJ2-7; D might be TRBD2 (6 bases). Per germline, CDR1 LNHDA and CDR2 SQIVND (reference sequence). V lost 5 bases and J lost 1, with 12 bases in between. This CDR3 spans 14 amino acids. CDR3 sequence: CASSDQGGSYEQYF. The DNA of the CDR3 is TGTGCCAGTAGTGACCAGGGAGGATCCTACGAGCAGTACTTC.

This sequence joins TRBV6-5 and TRBJ2-3; D is ambiguous. Trimming removed 3 bases at V and 0 bases at J, with 10 bases between. CDR1 is MNHEY and CDR2 is SVGAGI in the germline V gene. The CDR3 sequence is 15 residues long. This CDR3 reads CASSYIGSSTDTQYF. CDR3 bases: TGTGCCAGCAGTTATATCGGTTCTAGCACAGATACGCAGTATTTT.

The V and J genes are TRBV5-1 and TRBJ1-1; 7 bases agree with TRBD1. CDR1 SGHRS and CDR2 YFSETQ come from the germline V gene. With 4 bases clipped from V and 6 bases from J, the junction kept 6 bases outside the gene matches. CDR3 size: 13 residues. The CDR3 region is CASSAGTAAEAFF. CDR3 DNA: TGCGCCAGCAGCGCTGGGACAGCTGCTGAAGCTTTCTTT.

The chain has TRBV6-5 and TRBJ1-2, with D maybe TRBD1 (6 bases). The CDR3 spans 15 residues. Looked up from germline, CDR1 is MNHEY and CDR2 is SVGAGI. V was shortened by 4 bases and J by 7 bases, with 19 bases between the two germline ends. CDR3 in DNA: TGTGCCAGCAGTTTTTATGTTGGGGGCTTGGGTGGCTACACCTTC. It yields the protein CASSFYVGGLGGYTF.

The chain carries TRBV12-5 and TRBJ2-1; 10 positions match TRBD2. CDR3 length equals 14 residues. The trim removed 7 bases at V and 10 bases at J, leaving 10 bases unmatched. Germline assignment: CDR1 LGHNT and CDR2 FRNRAP. CDR3 coding DNA: TGTGCTAGTGCCCCCCCGAGCGGGGGGGCCGAGCAGTTCTTC. Protein product: CASAPPSGGAEQFF.

This chain connects TRBV19 to TRBJ2-1; D not certain. The V and J ends lost 1 base and 9 bases respectively, with 4 bases between them. The CDR3 covers 11 residues. Germline CDR1 reads LNHDA; CDR2 reads SQIVND (reference sequence). The CDR3 region is CASSIVREQFF. The CDR3 bases are TGTGCCAGTAGTATAGTCCGTGAGCAGTTCTTC.

This chain joins TRBV10-3 and TRBJ2-5; 11 bases are a match to TRBD2. Looked up from germline, CDR1 is ENHRY and CDR2 is SYGVKD. The trim removed 6 bases at V and 5 bases at J, leaving 8 bases unmatched. The CDR3 sequence is 15 residues long. The CDR3 region is CAIRPHSGGAETQYF. The CDR3 region has the DNA TGTGCCATCAGACCCCATAGCGGGGGGGCGGAGACCCAGTACTTC.

V and J are TRBV18 and TRBJ2-2; possibly TRBD1 for D (6 bases). Looked up from germline, CDR1 is KGHSH and CDR2 is LQKENI. V lost 0 bases and J lost 9, with 11 bases in between. The CDR3 extends over 14 amino acids. This CDR3 is CASSPPQGIWELFF. As DNA, the CDR3 is TGTGCCAGCTCACCACCCCAGGGGATCTGGGAGCTGTTTTTT.

V gene TRBV4-3 combines with J gene TRBJ1-5, with D tentatively TRBD1 (6 bases). The CDR3 contains 14 residues. From germline, CDR1 is LGHNA and CDR2 YSLEER. Trimming took 3 bases from V and 6 from J, leaving 12 bases between them. This CDR3 is CASSQDPRGQPQHF. In DNA form, the CDR3 reads TGCGCCAGCAGCCAGGACCCCAGGGGTCAGCCCCAGCATTTT.

The chain combines TRBV4-1 with TRBJ1-2, with 9 bases aligning to TRBD1. CDR1 and CDR2 (germline): MGHRA, YSYEKL. V shed 5 bases, J shed 7 bases, and the junction held 11 bases outside the gene matches. This CDR3 is built from 15 residues. This CDR3 is CASSFRTGVDFGYTF. The DNA of the CDR3 is TGCGCCAGCAGCTTCCGGACAGGGGTGGATTTTGGCTACACCTTC.

The V call is TRBV29-1, the J call TRBJ2-1; TRBD2 might be the D (5 bases). Trimming removed 6 bases from V and 0 bases from J, with 21 bases in between. Germline CDR1 is SQVTM and CDR2 is ANQGSEA. This CDR3 is built from 17 residues. The CDR3 is CSVQGEGSQYSYNEQFF. The CDR3 coding sequence is TGCAGCGTCCAAGGAGAGGGCAGCCAATACTCCTACAATGAGCAGTTCTTC.